Included here is one T cell receptor (beta chain) sequence, with context. The data stem from a study of T-cell reconstitution after alpha-beta-depleted transplantation in children. Unique molecular identifiers tagged the TCRbeta library. TCRdb redid the calling of the PCR reads with MiXCR, one entry per CDR3 protein. Here the sample spans fewer than 750,000 distinct CDR3 sequences, 20% to 30% being singletons. This TCR came from a boy under two years old with Wiskott-Aldrich syndrome, due to receive a stem cell transplant. The source material was PBMCs, sampled before TCRalphabeta/CD19-depleted stem cell transplant.

The CDR3 is CAWTRESEQYF. CDR3 nucleotides: TGTGCCTGGACCCGTGAGTCCGAGCAGTACTTC. The V and J genes are TRBV30 and TRBJ2-7; D gene ambiguous. Germline V gene sequence: CDR1 GTSNPN, CDR2 SVGIG (reference sequence). The CDR3 contains 11 residues. V dropped 4 bases and J dropped 6 bases, with 10 bases sitting between them.